This T cell receptor beta chain comes out of a study of graft-versus-host responses after intestinal transplantation. Germline V lookup: CDR1 MNHNY, CDR2 SVGAGI (reference sequence). The CDR3 is made up of 14 amino acids. V was clipped by 5 bases and J by 3 bases; unmatched bases: 4. Study-level points and caveats: Elevated graft-versus-host to host-versus-graft clonal ratios in allografts were recorded for patients with graft-donor T cell macrochimerism.

Repertoires were generated with immunoSEQ multiplex PCR, while TCRdb's copy carries only in-frame clones and drops some. The sample consists of around 13,000 clones, around 40% of them appearing once. By share, this clone ranks as medium-sized (0.01 to 0.1%). The clonotype was recovered from a human patient who received an intestinal transplant. Source: alloreactive CD4+ T cells from a mixed lymphocyte reaction culture, taken before intestinal transplant. Subset defined: CFSE-low proliferating T cells sorted from approximately six-day pre-transplant mixed lymphocyte reaction (GvH or HvG direction). The chain is built from TRBV6-6 and TRBJ1-3; 7 positions agree with TRBD1. The CDR3 DNA sequence: TGTGCCAGCAGTGACCGGGACAGTGGAAACACCATATATTTT. This translates into CASSDRDSGNTIYF.